The TCR beta chain under discussion was sequenced for a study of T cell responses to AZD1222 COVID-19 vaccine. Study results and limitations: White British ancestry dominated among donors, who included more females, and clonal diversity was possibly underestimated. It was only after the peak T cell response that any repertoires were sampled.

Data came from immunoSEQ multiplex PCR; TCRdb stores just in-frame clones and leaves some out. The sample includes about 160,000 clones, roughly 92% of them seen just once. CDR1 is SQVTM, CDR2 ANQGSEA, per germline. Between the trimmed V and J ends, which lost 4 bases and 1 base, there was a span of 7 bases. The CDR3 runs to 12 residues. Second-dose schedules of about 4 or about 12 weeks were combined. A word on this clone: Its matching antigen is unknown.

The chain has TRBV29-1 and TRBJ1-1; unclear D gene. This receptor was obtained from an adult who received the AZD1222 COVID-19 vaccine. This specimen was peripheral blood, taken 28 days after the second AZD1222 dose. The chain's CDR3 is CSVVVGNTEAFF. The CDR3 DNA reads TGCAGCGTTGTTGTTGGGAACACTGAAGCTTTCTTT.